A single sample is the source of the 3 T cell receptor beta chains below, sequenced in a study of cytomegalovirus exposure and HLA in healthy donors. The study ran its PCR with 60 Vbeta and 13 Jbeta primers. Produced via immunoSEQ multiplex PCR; TCRdb's table is partial and in-frame only. There are more than 95,000 clones in the sample; around 82% occur only once, and 0.95% to 1.5% lies in the top ten. What was sequenced was PBMCs. These receptors were collected from a female donor in good health and CMV-seronegative.

The V gene is TRBV6-1, the J gene TRBJ1-3; 8 bases align to TRBD1. V gave up 3 bases and J gave up 2 bases; unmatched junction bases: 3. The CDR3 is 15 amino acids. Germline V gene lookup returns CDR1 MNHNS and CDR2 SASEGT. This CDR3 is CASSEQGAPGNTIYF. The CDR3, as DNA: TGTGCCAGCAGTGAGCAGGGGGCGCCTGGAAACACCATATATTTT.

The chain recombines TRBV5-1 with TRBJ2-1; D gene unclear. V was shortened by 0 bases and J by 9 bases, with 4 bases between the two germline ends. This CDR3 is 11 amino acids long. Germline-derived CDR1 and CDR2 are SGHRS and YFSETQ. The chain's CDR3 is CASSLAREQFF. In DNA, the CDR3 is TGCGCCAGCAGCTTGGCCCGTGAGCAGTTCTTC. The whole variable domain, filled in from reference TRBV5-1 and TRBJ2-1, reads KAGVTQTPRYLIKTRGQQVTLSCSPISGHRSVSWYQQTPGQGLQFLFEYFSETQRNKGNFPGRFSGRQFSNSRSEMNVSTLELGDSALYLCASSLAREQFFGPGTRLTVL.

V gene TRBV6-6 combines with J gene TRBJ1-2; 7 bases align to TRBD1. V trimming: 6 bases; J trimming: 8 bases; junction bases outside the gene matches: 15. The CDR3 runs 15 residues. CDR1 and CDR2 from the germline V gene are MNHNY and SVGAGI (reference sequence). CDR3 sequence reads: CASSKRDRVIKGYTF. CDR3 bases: TGTGCCAGCAGCAAACGAGACAGGGTAATTAAAGGCTACACCTTC.